A single sample is the source of the 3 T cell receptor beta chains below, sequenced in a study of shared clonotypes between healthy human individuals. Sequencing used immunoSEQ multiplex PCR; TCRdb keeps in-frame clones, though not all of them. The top ten hold 0.61% of the sample, which has around 980,000 clones, approximately 80% seen once. Sequenced input: memory CD4+ T cells from PBMCs. Described subset: CD45RA-negative fraction. These TCRs come from a man between 18 and 35 years old in good health. Some clones in this sample may be carry-over from other donors' samples.

This clone has ten or more counts. The rearrangement links TRBV10-3 to TRBJ2-2; D ambiguous. Germline assignment: CDR1 ENHRY and CDR2 SYGVKD. The CDR3 sequence is 14 residues long. Trimming left V 4 bases short and J 5 bases short, with 11 bases between. The CDR3: CAISGRQPTGELFF. As DNA, the CDR3 is TGTGCCATCAGTGGTCGGCAGCCAACCGGGGAGCTGTTTTTT.

V and J are TRBV6-1 and TRBJ1-2; the match to TRBD1 covers 7 bases. Germline CDR1 MNHNS, CDR2 SASEGT. The CDR3 covers 15 residues. J lost 7 bases, V lost 4 bases, and 12 bases had no gene match. CDR3 region: CASSASEGARAGYTF. In DNA form, the CDR3 reads TGTGCCAGCAGTGCAAGTGAGGGGGCCCGGGCTGGCTACACCTTC.

This clone has more than one count but fewer than ten. This chain uses TRBV4-2 with TRBJ1-2; possible D gene TRBD1, 5 bases. Trimming removed 5 bases at V and 0 bases at J, with 16 bases between. The CDR3 length is 16 residues. The germline V gene has CDR1 LGHNA and CDR2 YNFKEQ. The CDR3 here is CASSLEGRGSNYGYTF. CDR3 nucleotide sequence: TGTGCCAGCAGCTTAGAAGGACGGGGCTCTAACTATGGCTACACCTTC.